This T cell receptor (beta chain) comes out of a study of blood T cell repertoires in COVID-19. As processed by the authors: Reference gene primer amplification gave estimated nucleated cell counts. TCRdb's copy holds only in-frame clones and misses some; the assay was immunoSEQ multiplex PCR. That table gives V, J and clone size, and the DNA gave D and trimming. The sample holds roughly 90,000 clones; approximately 83% are singletons and the top ten take 30% to 35%. V dropped 0 bases and J dropped 3 bases, with 12 bases sitting between them. Germline assignment: CDR1 SGDLS and CDR2 YYNGEE. This CDR3 comprises 15 residues.

The TCR comes from a woman aged 80 or over with active or convalescent COVID-19. The chain couples TRBV9 to TRBJ1-2; a weak D match, TRBD1 (5 bases). The material sequenced was peripheral blood. CDR3 protein: CASSVDPGPDYGYTF. CDR3 nucleotides: TGTGCCAGCAGCGTAGATCCAGGGCCGGACTATGGCTACACCTTC.